The 9 T cell receptor beta chains below all came from one sample that was sequenced in a study of cytomegalovirus exposure and HLA in healthy donors. The method was immunoSEQ multiplex PCR; TCRdb's version includes in-frame clones alone and lacks a portion of them. The repertoire includes a few hundred thousand clones, around 90% of them detected once, and roughly 0.96% sits in the top ten. The sequenced sample was PBMCs. The receptor source for this set is a man aged 25-45 years in good health and CMV-seronegative.

This clone appeared once. This sequence joins TRBV4-1 and TRBJ1-5, with D perhaps matching TRBD1 (5 bases). Trimming shortened V by 8 bases and J by 3 bases, and 17 bases separated the two germline ends. Germline V gene lookup returns CDR1 MGHRA and CDR2 YSYEKL. The CDR3 is 15 amino acids. The CDR3 bases are TGCGCCAGCGGGGCAGGAATTCTAGACAATCAGCCCCAGCATTTT. Protein sequence: CASGAGILDNQPQHF.

The chain links TRBV18 to TRBJ2-3; a possible D gene is TRBD2 (6 bases). CDR1 is KGHSH, CDR2 LQKENI, per germline. V was shortened by 2 bases and J by 4 bases, with 13 bases between the two germline ends. This CDR3 is built from 15 residues. CDR3 amino acids: CASSPEGLNADTQYF. In nucleotides, the CDR3 is TGTGCCAGCTCACCAGAAGGACTAAACGCAGATACGCAGTATTTT.

The chain employs TRBV28 and TRBJ1-5, with D perhaps matching TRBD1 (6 bases). Per the germline V gene, CDR1 is MDHEN and CDR2 is SYDVKM. The CDR3 has 15 amino acids. Between the trimmed V and J ends, which lost 2 bases and 5 bases, there was a span of 13 bases. This CDR3 reads CASSLAGATHQPQHF. The CDR3 nucleotides read TGTGCCAGCAGTTTAGCAGGGGCTACACATCAGCCCCAGCATTTT. The full variable domain, with the rest looked up from reference TRBV28 and TRBJ1-5, is DVKVTQSSRYLVKRTGEKVFLECVQDMDHENMFWYRQDPGLGLRLIYFSYDVKMKEKGDIPEGYSVSREKKERFSLILESASTNQTSMYLCASSLAGATHQPQHFGDGTRLSIL.

The chain is built from TRBV27 and TRBJ2-7; 8 positions match TRBD1. Looked up from germline, CDR1 is MNHEY and CDR2 is SMNVEV (reference sequence). The CDR3 spans 14 residues. V lost 7 bases and J lost 4; bases outside the gene matches: 9. The CDR3 loop is CASKNQGARYEQYF. The CDR3 coding sequence is TGTGCCAGCAAAAACCAGGGGGCAAGATACGAGCAGTACTTC.

The rearrangement links TRBV18 to TRBJ2-3, with 14 positions matching TRBD2. The CDR3 has 17 residues. Germline V gene data show CDR1 as KGHSH and CDR2 as LQKENI. V shed 0 bases and J 1 base; nucleotides not matched to a gene: 0. CDR3: CASSPPGLAGGTDTQYF. The CDR3 DNA sequence: TGTGCCAGCTCACCACCGGGACTAGCGGGGGGCACAGATACGCAGTATTTT.

This clone appeared a few times. The CDR3 region is CASSLHLVSPEAFF. The CDR3 bases are TGTGCCAGCAGCCTTCATCTCGTGAGCCCTGAAGCTTTCTTT. The chain carries TRBV11-2 and TRBJ1-1, with D hard to call. This CDR3 has 14 residues. In germline, CDR1 is SGHAT, CDR2 FQNNGV. V lost 5 bases to trimming and J lost 6 bases, with 16 bases between them.

This rearrangement joins TRBV5-6 to TRBJ2-5; 9 bases map to TRBD1. V was clipped by 3 bases and J by 5 bases; unmatched bases: 8. CDR3 size: 15 residues. Per germline, CDR1 SGHDT and CDR2 YYEEEE. CDR3 sequence reads: CASSSSGTGRETQYF. In nucleotides, the CDR3 is TGTGCCAGCAGCTCCTCAGGGACAGGGAGGGAGACCCAGTACTTC.

The V gene is TRBV11-2, the J gene TRBJ1-2, with TRBD1 as a possible D gene (6 bases). The CDR3 spans 15 residues. Trimming removed 0 bases from V and 7 bases from J, with 15 bases in between. Germline V lookup: CDR1 SGHAT, CDR2 FQNNGV. The CDR3, as DNA: TGTGCCAGCAGCTTAGAGACACAGGGCTACCCTGGCTACACCTTC. As protein: CASSLETQGYPGYTF. The whole variable domain, filled in from reference TRBV11-2 and TRBJ1-2, reads EAGVAQSPRYKIIEKRQSVAFWCNPISGHATLYWYQQILGQGPKLLIQFQNNGVVDDSQLPKDRFSAERLKGVDSTLKIQPAKLEDSAVYLCASSLETQGYPGYTFGSGTRLTVV.

The chain carries TRBV5-8 and TRBJ2-4; 7 bases fit TRBD1. Trimming took 3 bases from V and 5 from J; bases not matched to a gene: 8. Germline V gives CDR1 SGHTS, CDR2 YDEGEE. The CDR3 extends over 15 amino acids. This chain's CDR3 is CASSSSAGTENIQYF. The CDR3 DNA reads TGTGCCAGCAGCTCGTCTGCCGGGACAGAAAACATTCAGTACTTC.